This T cell receptor (beta chain) was retrieved from a study of cytomegalovirus exposure and HLA in healthy donors. This table comes from immunoSEQ multiplex PCR, and its TCRdb copy is limited to in-frame clones, with some not included. The data hold a few hundred thousand clones, with 80% to 90% observed a single time. Deletions cut 2 bases from V and 0 bases from J, with 11 bases between. Germline V gene sequence: CDR1 GTSNPN, CDR2 SVGIG (reference sequence). The CDR3 loop spans 15 amino acids. The chain carries TRBV30 and TRBJ1-5; unclear D gene. Specimen: PBMCs. The TCR was taken from a young woman in good health and CMV-seronegative. The CDR3 sequence: CAWSSGVNSNQPQHF. CDR3 DNA sequence: TGTGCCTGGAGTTCGGGTGTCAATAGCAATCAGCCCCAGCATTTT.